The 16 T cell receptor beta chains below were found in one sample sequenced in a study of T cell responses to AZD1222 COVID-19 vaccine. The data were produced by immunoSEQ multiplex PCR, yet TCRdb's version contains in-frame clones alone and is incomplete. The repertoire holds about 130,000 clones, with about nine tenths as singletons. Sequencing was performed on peripheral blood, taken on day 0 of AZD1222 vaccination. The receptors were sampled from an adult in good health.

The chain has TRBV5-6 and TRBJ1-1, with TRBD1 as a possible D gene (6 bases). The germline V gene encodes CDR1 SGHDT and CDR2 YYEEEE. CDR3 length: 14 amino acids. Trimming shortened V by 2 bases and J by 5 bases, and 13 bases separated the two germline ends. CDR3 sequence (DNA): TGTGCCAGCAGCTTCGGACAGCGGGGGACTGAAGCTTTCTTT. This encodes CASSFGQRGTEAFF.

The rearrangement uses TRBV7-6 and TRBJ2-5; 8 positions match TRBD2. The V gene end was trimmed by 5 bases and the J gene end by 3 bases; junction bases not matched to a gene: 11. The CDR3 is 16 residues long. CDR1 and CDR2 (germline): SGHVS, FNYEAQ. The DNA of the CDR3 is TGTGCCAGCAGCCCTACCCTCGAGCGGGGGAAAGAGACCCAGTACTTC. This gives the protein CASSPTLERGKETQYF. The full variable domain, its missing parts supplied by reference TRBV7-6 and TRBJ2-5, is GAGVSQSPRYKVTKRGQDVALRCDPISGHVSLYWYRQALGQGPEFLTYFNYEAQQDKSGLPNDRFSAERPEGSISTLTIQRTEQRDSAMYRCASSPTLERGKETQYFGPGTRLLVL.

The rearrangement uses TRBV28 and TRBJ1-1, with a weak D call TRBD1 (5 bases). CDR3 size: 17 residues. Trimming took off 2 bases at V and 4 bases at J, with 20 bases between the two ends. Germline assignment: CDR1 MDHEN and CDR2 SYDVKM. In DNA, the CDR3 is TGTGCCAGCAGTTTACTCAGGTGGGGGACGCCGGGCACTGAAGCTTTCTTT. Its protein product is CASSLLRWGTPGTEAFF.

J is TRBJ1-6 and V is TRBV3-1 (or the pseudogene TRBV3-2); TRBD1 matches at 10 bases. CDR1 LGHDT and CDR2 YNNKEL come from the germline V gene (reference sequence). The CDR3 contains 16 residues. The J segment lost 5 bases and the V segment lost 5 bases, leaving 6 bases of the junction unmatched. The CDR3 loop is CASSAQTGGHNSPLHF. CDR3 in DNA: TGTGCCAGCAGCGCTCAGACAGGGGGCCATAATTCACCCCTCCACTTT.

This clone has more than one count but fewer than ten. The CDR3 loop reads CASKTSGGADTQYF. CDR3 coding DNA: TGTGCCAGCAAAACTAGCGGGGGCGCAGATACGCAGTATTTT. The V call is TRBV2, the J call TRBJ2-3, with 11 bases fitting TRBD2. V gave up 7 bases and J gave up 4 bases; unmatched junction bases: 4. The V gene's germline CDR1 is SNHLY and CDR2 FYNNEI. There are 14 residues in the CDR3.

The V gene is TRBV6-6, the J gene TRBJ1-6; D gene unclear. Trimming took off 3 bases at V and 9 bases at J, with 6 bases between the two ends. In germline, CDR1 is MNHNY, CDR2 SVGAGI (reference sequence). CDR3 length equals 12 residues. The CDR3 DNA sequence: TGTGCCAGCAGTTATTGGGGTTCACCCCTCCACTTT. It translates to CASSYWGSPLHF.

This rearrangement joins TRBV28 to TRBJ1-1, with no clear D. Germline V gene data show CDR1 as MDHEN and CDR2 as SYDVKM. Trimming stripped 4 bases from V and 1 base from J, with 13 bases between. This CDR3 has 15 residues. The CDR3 spells CASSSPVGWNTEAFF. As DNA, the CDR3 is TGTGCCAGCAGTTCCCCGGTGGGGTGGAACACTGAAGCTTTCTTT.

This clone appeared once. This chain links TRBV6-5 with TRBJ2-7; TRBD1 aligns across 9 bases. There are 15 residues in the CDR3. The J segment lost 3 bases and the V segment lost 4 bases, leaving 7 bases of the junction unmatched. CDR1 MNHEY and CDR2 SVGAGI come from the germline V gene. The CDR3 DNA reads TGTGCCAGCAGTTCACCGGGACAGGGTCGCTACGAGCAGTACTTC. Translation gives CASSSPGQGRYEQYF.

The J gene is TRBJ1-5, the V gene TRBV4-1; perhaps TRBD1 as D (6 bases). The CDR3 covers 15 residues. V dropped 7 bases and J dropped 4 bases, with 17 bases sitting between them. Germline V gives CDR1 MGHRA, CDR2 YSYEKL. CDR3 sequence: CASTPQPQGNQPQHF. CDR3 nucleotides: TGCGCCAGCACCCCCCAGCCTCAGGGGAATCAGCCCCAGCATTTT.

This chain connects TRBV5-6 to TRBJ1-2; 7 bases match TRBD1. The ends lost 4 bases at V and 2 bases at J; junction bases unmatched: 8. This CDR3 has 15 amino acids. Looked up from germline, CDR1 is SGHDT and CDR2 is YYEEEE. CDR3: CASSDLTGYNYGYTF. CDR3 sequence (DNA): TGTGCCAGCAGCGACCTGACAGGGTACAACTATGGCTACACCTTC.

The chain carries TRBV12-3 or TRBV12-4 and TRBJ1-4, with D unresolved. Trimming stripped 1 base from V and 6 bases from J, with 6 bases between. The CDR3 runs to 13 residues. CDR3 residues: CASSLEPDEKLFF. Written as DNA, the CDR3 is TGTGCCAGCAGTTTAGAACCGGATGAAAAACTGTTTTTT.

This clone was seen more than once but under ten times. The V and J genes are TRBV30 and TRBJ1-5, with a possible D match to TRBD1 (6 bases). Germline CDR1 reads GTSNPN; CDR2 reads SVGIG (reference sequence). Trimming took 5 bases from V and 4 from J, leaving 9 bases between them. CDR3 length equals 12 residues. The CDR3 loop reads CAWARGNQPQHF. In nucleotides, the CDR3 is TGTGCCTGGGCCAGGGGAAATCAGCCCCAGCATTTT.

The rearrangement links TRBV11-3 to TRBJ2-7; perhaps TRBD2 as D (7 bases). CDR1 is SGHNT and CDR2 is YENEEA in the germline V gene. This CDR3 region has 15 residues. Trimming took off 7 bases at V and 6 bases at J, with 22 bases between the two ends. Here the CDR3 reads CASTPKGGAFFEQYF. The CDR3 DNA reads as TGTGCCAGCACCCCTAAAGGGGGGGCTTTTTTCGAGCAGTACTTC.

The chain has TRBV30 and TRBJ1-1; 9 bases line up with TRBD1. J gave up 3 bases and V 2 bases, and 7 bases lay outside the gene matches. This CDR3 is 15 amino acids long. CDR1 is GTSNPN, CDR2 SVGIG, per germline (reference sequence). DNA for the CDR3: TGTGCCTGGAGTCCACTTACAGGGGGCTACACTGAAGCTTTCTTT. It codes for CAWSPLTGGYTEAFF. The full variable domain, its missing parts supplied by reference TRBV30 and TRBJ1-1, is SQTIHQWPATLVQPVGSPLSLECTVEGTSNPNLYWYRQAAGRGLQLLFYSVGIGQISSEVPQNLSASRPQDRQFILSSKKLLLSDSGFYLCAWSPLTGGYTEAFFGQGTRLTVV.

The CDR3 region is CASSSGGADGGELFF. The CDR3 nucleotides read TGTGCCAGCAGTTCCGGGGGGGCCGATGGCGGGGAGCTGTTTTTT. The V call is TRBV6-5, the J call TRBJ2-2; TRBD2 aligns across 8 bases. Per the germline V gene, CDR1 is MNHEY and CDR2 is SVGAGI. This CDR3 contains 15 residues. The trim removed 4 bases at V and 7 bases at J, leaving 8 bases unmatched.

This clone was counted a single time. This sequence joins TRBV2 and TRBJ2-2; 8 nucleotides match TRBD1. Germline V CDR1 and CDR2: SNHLY, FYNNEI. The trim removed 4 bases at V and 5 bases at J, leaving 3 bases unmatched. CDR3 length: 14 residues. The DNA of the CDR3 is TGTGCCAGCAGTGGGACAGGGCGGACCGGGGAGCTGTTTTTT. Protein product: CASSGTGRTGELFF.